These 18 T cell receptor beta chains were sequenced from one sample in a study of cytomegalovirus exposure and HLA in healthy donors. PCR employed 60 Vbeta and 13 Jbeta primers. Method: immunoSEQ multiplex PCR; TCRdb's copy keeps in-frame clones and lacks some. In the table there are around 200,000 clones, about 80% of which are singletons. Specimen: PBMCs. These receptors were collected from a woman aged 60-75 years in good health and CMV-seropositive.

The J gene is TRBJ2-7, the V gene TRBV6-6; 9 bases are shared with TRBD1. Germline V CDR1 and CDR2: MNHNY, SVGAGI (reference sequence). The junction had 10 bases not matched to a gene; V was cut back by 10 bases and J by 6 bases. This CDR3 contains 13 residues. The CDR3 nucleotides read TGTGCCACCAAAGGGACAGGGATCGGCGAGCAGTACTTC. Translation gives CATKGTGIGEQYF.

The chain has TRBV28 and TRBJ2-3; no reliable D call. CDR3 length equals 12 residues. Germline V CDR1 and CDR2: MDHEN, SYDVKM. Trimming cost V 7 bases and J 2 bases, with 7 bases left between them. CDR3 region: CASMASTDTQYF. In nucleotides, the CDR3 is TGTGCCAGCATGGCCTCCACAGATACGCAGTATTTT.

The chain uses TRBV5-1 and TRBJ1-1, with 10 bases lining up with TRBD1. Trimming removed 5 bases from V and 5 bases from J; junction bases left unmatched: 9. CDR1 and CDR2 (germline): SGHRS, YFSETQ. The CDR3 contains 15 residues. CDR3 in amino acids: CASSFGTGVGTEAFF. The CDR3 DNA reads TGCGCCAGCAGTTTTGGGACAGGGGTTGGTACTGAAGCTTTCTTT. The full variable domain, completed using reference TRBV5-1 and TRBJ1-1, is KAGVTQTPRYLIKTRGQQVTLSCSPISGHRSVSWYQQTPGQGLQFLFEYFSETQRNKGNFPGRFSGRQFSNSRSEMNVSTLELGDSALYLCASSFGTGVGTEAFFGQGTRLTVV.

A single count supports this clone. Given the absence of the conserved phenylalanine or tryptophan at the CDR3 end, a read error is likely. CDR3 DNA sequence: TGTGCCAGCAGGCCGAGCGGGAGGGCCCTATCCTACGAGCAGTACCTC. It yields the protein CASRPSGRALSYEQYL. This sequence joins TRBV28 and TRBJ2-7; 10 bases fit TRBD2. The CDR3 totals 16 residues. Trimming cost V 6 bases and J 1 base; bases outside gene matches: 9. Germline CDR1 is MDHEN and CDR2 is SYDVKM.

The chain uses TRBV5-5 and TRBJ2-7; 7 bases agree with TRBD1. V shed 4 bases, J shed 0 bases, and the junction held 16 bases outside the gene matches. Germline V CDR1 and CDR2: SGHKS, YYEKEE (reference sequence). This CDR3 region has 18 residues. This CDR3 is CASSNQIEQGLLSYEQYF. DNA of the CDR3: TGTGCCAGCAGCAACCAGATCGAACAGGGGCTCCTCTCCTACGAGCAGTACTTC. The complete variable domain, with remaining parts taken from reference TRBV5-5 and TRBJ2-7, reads DAGVTQSPTHLIKTRGQQVTLRCSPISGHKSVSWYQQVLGQGPQFIFQYYEKEERGRGNFPDRFSARQFPNYSSELNVNALLLGDSALYLCASSNQIEQGLLSYEQYFGPGTRLTVT.

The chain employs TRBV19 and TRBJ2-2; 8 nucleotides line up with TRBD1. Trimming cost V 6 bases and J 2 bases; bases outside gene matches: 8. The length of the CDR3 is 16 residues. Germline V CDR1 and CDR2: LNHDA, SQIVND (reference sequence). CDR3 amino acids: CASRAAGTGNTGELFF. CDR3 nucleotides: TGTGCCAGTAGAGCCGCAGGGACAGGCAACACCGGGGAGCTGTTTTTT.

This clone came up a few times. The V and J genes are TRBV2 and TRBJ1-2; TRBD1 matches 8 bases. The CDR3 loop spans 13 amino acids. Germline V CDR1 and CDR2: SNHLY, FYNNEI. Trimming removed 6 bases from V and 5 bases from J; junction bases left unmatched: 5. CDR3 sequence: CASSMTGDYGYTF. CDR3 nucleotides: TGTGCCAGCAGCATGACAGGGGATTATGGCTACACCTTC. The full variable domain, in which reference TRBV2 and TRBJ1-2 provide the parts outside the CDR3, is EPEVTQTPSHQVTQMGQEVILRCVPISNHLYFYWYRQILGQKVEFLVSFYNNEISEKSEIFDDQFSVERPDGSNFTLKIRSTKLEDSAMYFCASSMTGDYGYTFGSGTRLTVV.

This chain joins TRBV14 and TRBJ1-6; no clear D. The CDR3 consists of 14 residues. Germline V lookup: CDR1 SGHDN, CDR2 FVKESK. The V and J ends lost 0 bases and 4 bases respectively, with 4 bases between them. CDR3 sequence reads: CASSQESYNSPLHF. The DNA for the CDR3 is TGTGCCAGCAGCCAAGAATCTTATAATTCACCCCTCCACTTT.

The CDR3 nucleotides read TGCGCCAGCAGCTTGTCCAGGACAGGGGATGCGGTGGATACGCAGTATTTT. Translated, it gives CASSLSRTGDAVDTQYF. The rearrangement links TRBV5-1 to TRBJ2-3; 9 bases line up with TRBD1. The CDR3 is 17 residues long. The V segment lost 1 base and the J segment 6 bases; nucleotides outside the gene matches: 12. Germline V gene lookup returns CDR1 SGHRS and CDR2 YFSETQ.

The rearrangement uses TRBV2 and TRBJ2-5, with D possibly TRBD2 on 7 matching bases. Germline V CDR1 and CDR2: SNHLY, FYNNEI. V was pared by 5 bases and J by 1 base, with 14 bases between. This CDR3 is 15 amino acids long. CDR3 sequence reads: CASSPEGGGQETQYF. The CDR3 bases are TGTGCCAGCAGTCCCGAGGGAGGGGGCCAAGAGACCCAGTACTTC. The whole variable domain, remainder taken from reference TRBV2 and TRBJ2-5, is EPEVTQTPSHQVTQMGQEVILRCVPISNHLYFYWYRQILGQKVEFLVSFYNNEISEKSEIFDDQFSVERPDGSNFTLKIRSTKLEDSAMYFCASSPEGGGQETQYFGPGTRLLVL.

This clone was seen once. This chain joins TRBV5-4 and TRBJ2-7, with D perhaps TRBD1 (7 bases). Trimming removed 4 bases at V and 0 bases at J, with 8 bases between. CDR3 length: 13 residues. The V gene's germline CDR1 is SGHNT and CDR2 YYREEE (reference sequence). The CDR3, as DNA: TGTGCCAGCAGCCAGGGGGGCTCCTACGAGCAGTACTTC. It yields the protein CASSQGGSYEQYF.

Written as DNA, the CDR3 is TGCGCCAGCAGCTTGCCCTTGAGTGAGCAGTTCTTC. Amino acids: CASSLPLSEQFF. V usage is TRBV5-1 and J usage is TRBJ2-1; D unclear. This CDR3 comprises 12 residues. V dropped 1 base and J dropped 9 bases, with 8 bases sitting between them. Germline assignment: CDR1 SGHRS and CDR2 YFSETQ.

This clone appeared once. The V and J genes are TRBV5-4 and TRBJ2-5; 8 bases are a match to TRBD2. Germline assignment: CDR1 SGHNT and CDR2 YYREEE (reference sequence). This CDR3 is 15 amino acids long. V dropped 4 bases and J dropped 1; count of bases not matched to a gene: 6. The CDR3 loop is CASSPIAGSQETQYF. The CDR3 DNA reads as TGTGCCAGCAGCCCCATAGCGGGGTCCCAAGAGACCCAGTACTTC.

CDR3 loop: CASSLKLGGQETQYF. CDR3 sequence (DNA): TGTGCCAGCAGCTTAAAACTAGGAGGGCAAGAGACCCAGTACTTC. The chain employs TRBV7-9 and TRBJ2-5; perhaps TRBD2 as D (6 bases). V was clipped by 2 bases and J by 2 bases, with 12 bases between them. CDR1 and CDR2 (germline): SEHNR, FQNEAQ (reference sequence). The CDR3 extends over 15 amino acids. The variable domain in full, with the rest retrieved from reference TRBV7-9 and TRBJ2-5, is DTGVSQNPRHKITKRGQNVTFRCDPISEHNRLYWYRQTLGQGPEFLTYFQNEAQLEKSRLLSDRFSAERPKGSFSTLEIQRTEQGDSAMYLCASSLKLGGQETQYFGPGTRLLVL.

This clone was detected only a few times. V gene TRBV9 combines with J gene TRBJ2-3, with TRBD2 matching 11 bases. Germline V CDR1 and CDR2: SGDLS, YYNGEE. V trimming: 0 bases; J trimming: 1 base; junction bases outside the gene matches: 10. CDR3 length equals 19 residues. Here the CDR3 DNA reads TGTGCCAGCAGCGTAGCTGGGCTAGCGGGGGGACAAGGCACAGATACGCAGTATTTT. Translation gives CASSVAGLAGGQGTDTQYF.

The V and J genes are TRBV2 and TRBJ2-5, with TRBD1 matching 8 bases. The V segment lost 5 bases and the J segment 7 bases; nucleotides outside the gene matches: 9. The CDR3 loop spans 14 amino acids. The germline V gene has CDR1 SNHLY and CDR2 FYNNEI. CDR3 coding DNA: TGTGCCAGCAGTTATACCGGACAGGGTTGGACCCAGTACTTC. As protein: CASSYTGQGWTQYF.

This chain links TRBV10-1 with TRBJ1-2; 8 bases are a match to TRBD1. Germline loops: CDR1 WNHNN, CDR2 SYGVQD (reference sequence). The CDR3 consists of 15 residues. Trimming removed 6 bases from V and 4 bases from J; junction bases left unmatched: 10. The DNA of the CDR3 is TGCGCCAGCAGATGGGACAGGCCCTTTAGCTATGGCTACACCTTC. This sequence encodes CASRWDRPFSYGYTF.

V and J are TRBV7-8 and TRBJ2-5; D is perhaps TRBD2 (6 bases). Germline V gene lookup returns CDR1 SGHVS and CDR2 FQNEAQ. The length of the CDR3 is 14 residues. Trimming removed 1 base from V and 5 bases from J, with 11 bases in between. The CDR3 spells CASSLEVGRETQYF. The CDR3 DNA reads TGTGCCAGCAGCTTAGAAGTAGGGAGGGAGACCCAGTACTTC.